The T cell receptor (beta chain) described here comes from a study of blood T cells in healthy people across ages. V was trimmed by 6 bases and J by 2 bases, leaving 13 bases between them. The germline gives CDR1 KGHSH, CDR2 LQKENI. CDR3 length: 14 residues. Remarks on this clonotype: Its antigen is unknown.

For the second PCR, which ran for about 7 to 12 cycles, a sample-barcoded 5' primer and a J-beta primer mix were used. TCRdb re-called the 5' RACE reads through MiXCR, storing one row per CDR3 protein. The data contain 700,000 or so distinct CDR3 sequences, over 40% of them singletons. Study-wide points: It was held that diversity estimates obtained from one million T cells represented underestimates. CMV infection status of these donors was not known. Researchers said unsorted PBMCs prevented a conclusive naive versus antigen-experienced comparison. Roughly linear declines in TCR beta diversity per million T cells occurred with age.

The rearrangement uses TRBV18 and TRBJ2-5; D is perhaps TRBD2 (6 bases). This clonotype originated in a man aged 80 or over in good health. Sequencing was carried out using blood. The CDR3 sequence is CASSLPRGQETQYF. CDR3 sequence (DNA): TGTGCCAGCTCCCTCCCCCGGGGGCAAGAGACCCAGTACTTC.